Listed here are 26 T cell receptor beta chains from one sample, sequenced in a study of cytomegalovirus exposure and HLA in healthy donors (TCRdb year 2017). The library was prepared using the immunoSEQ multiplex PCR assay. For the multiplex PCR, a mixture combining 60 forward primers for TCR Vbeta segments and 13 reverse primers for TCR Jbeta segments was used. TCRdb's version of the immuneACCESS table is confined to in-frame rearrangements and falls short of the full clone set. An unresolved V gene accounts for under half of the shortfall where checked; the remainder is of unknown origin. The sample yields 80,000 to 95,000 clones; about 76% were counted once. The ten top clones hold roughly 15% of the sample. Sequenced input: PBMCs. The receptors shown here come from a woman aged 40 to 50 in good health and CMV-seropositive.

V is TRBV7-2 and J is TRBJ2-2; perhaps TRBD2 as D (6 bases). CDR3 length equals 14 residues. In germline, CDR1 is SGHTA, CDR2 FQGNSA. Trimming took 8 bases from V and 9 from J, leaving 19 bases between them. CDR3 DNA: TGTGCCAGCGGCGGGGCAGGACCGCACCGGGAGCTGTTTTTT. Amino acid sequence: CASGGAGPHRELFF.

The chain recombines TRBV10-3 with TRBJ1-2; possible D gene TRBD1, 6 bases. V dropped 0 bases and J dropped 3 bases, with 11 bases sitting between them. The CDR3 extends over 15 amino acids. Germline V lookup: CDR1 ENHRY, CDR2 SYGVKD. CDR3 nucleotides: TGTGCCATCAGTGAGTCGGGAGGGACACACTATGGCTACACCTTC. It specifies CAISESGGTHYGYTF.

The chain has TRBV7-3 and TRBJ1-2, with TRBD1 matching 7 bases. The CDR3 extends over 17 amino acids. Looked up from germline, CDR1 is SGHTA and CDR2 is FQGTGA. The ends lost 4 bases at V and 3 bases at J; junction bases unmatched: 14. The CDR3 region has the DNA TGTGCCAGCAGCTACGACGGACAGGCGGGACGGGACTATGGCTACACCTTC. Encoded protein: CASSYDGQAGRDYGYTF.

The CDR3 region is CATSRGGEGDNEQFF. In nucleotides, the CDR3 is TGTGCCACCAGCAGAGGGGGGGAAGGGGACAATGAGCAGTTCTTC. The rearrangement uses TRBV15 and TRBJ2-1; TRBD2 might be the D (6 bases). This CDR3 spans 15 amino acids. Germline V gives CDR1 LNHNV, CDR2 YYDKDF (reference sequence). Trimming cost V 1 base and J 5 bases, with 12 bases left between them.

Only one count was recorded for this clone. The chain has TRBV7-2 and TRBJ2-3; 8 nucleotides match TRBD2. Germline lookup yields CDR1 SGHTA and CDR2 FQGNSA. The CDR3 has 15 amino acids. J was trimmed by 3 bases and V by 9 bases; bases with no gene match: 11. The CDR3 DNA is TGTGCCAGGCGGGATGGGGCGGGAGGTACAGATACGCAGTATTTT. Its translation is CARRDGAGGTDTQYF.

V is TRBV5-1 and J is TRBJ2-4; D is possibly TRBD2 (6 bases). CDR3 length equals 16 residues. Per germline, CDR1 SGHRS and CDR2 YFSETQ. V lost 0 bases to trimming and J lost 5 bases, with 15 bases between them. Here the CDR3 reads CASSLGGGTVQNIQYF. The CDR3 DNA reads TGCGCCAGCAGCTTGGGCGGCGGGACGGTACAAAACATTCAGTACTTC.

This chain connects TRBV9 to TRBJ2-2, with a tentative D call TRBD1 (6 bases). The germline gives CDR1 SGDLS, CDR2 YYNGEE. Trimming left V 5 bases short and J 3 bases short, with 14 bases between. The CDR3 is made up of 15 amino acids. CDR3 region: CASRAQGLDTGELFF. CDR3 sequence (DNA): TGTGCCAGCAGGGCGCAGGGGTTGGACACCGGGGAGCTGTTTTTT.

The chain couples TRBV7-9 to TRBJ1-4, with TRBD1 as a possible D gene (5 bases). The CDR3 has 15 amino acids. V lost 4 bases to trimming and J lost 7 bases, with 16 bases between them. Germline values: CDR1 SEHNR, CDR2 FQNEAQ (reference sequence). The CDR3 DNA sequence: TGTGCCAGCAGCTCCACCGGGGGATCGGTTGAAAAACTGTTTTTT. Encoded protein: CASSSTGGSVEKLFF.

V and J are TRBV29-1 and TRBJ1-2, with D tentatively TRBD1 (5 bases). CDR1 and CDR2 from the germline V gene are SQVTM and ANQGSEA. V was pared by 6 bases and J by 8 bases, with 13 bases between. The CDR3 contains 11 residues. The CDR3 region is CSVLAGDGYTF. Written as DNA, the CDR3 is TGCAGCGTGTTAGCGGGGGACGGCTACACCTTC.

This sequence joins TRBV7-3 and TRBJ2-5; 8 bases agree with TRBD2. Germline lookup yields CDR1 SGHTA and CDR2 FQGTGA. Unmatched junction bases numbered 9, after V lost 6 bases and J lost 3 bases. There are 15 residues in the CDR3. This chain's CDR3 is CASRQTGTSEETQYF. The CDR3, as DNA: TGTGCCAGCAGGCAAACCGGGACTAGTGAAGAGACCCAGTACTTC.

V is TRBV4-3 and J is TRBJ1-1, with 10 bases matching TRBD1. This CDR3 has 16 amino acids. Germline-derived CDR1 and CDR2 are LGHNA and YSLEER. V lost 1 base, J lost 1 base, and 3 bases stayed unmatched. As DNA, the CDR3 is TGCGCCAGCAGCCAAGTGGGACAGGGGACGAACACTGAAGCTTTCTTT. Protein product: CASSQVGQGTNTEAFF.

V and J are TRBV25-1 and TRBJ1-1, with D tentatively TRBD1 (6 bases). The CDR3 extends over 17 amino acids. Germline V gene data show CDR1 as MGHDK and CDR2 as SYGVNS. V lost 0 bases and J 3 bases, leaving 17 bases between the germline ends. The CDR3: CASSEYGGRERHTEAFF. The CDR3, as DNA: TGTGCCAGCAGTGAATATGGGGGCAGGGAGCGGCACACTGAAGCTTTCTTT. Full variable domain (outside the CDR3, taken from reference TRBV25-1 and TRBJ1-1): EADIYQTPRYLVIGTGKKITLECSQTMGHDKMYWYQQDPGMELHLIHYSYGVNSTEKGDLSSESTVSRIRTEHFPLTLESARPSHTSQYLCASSEYGGRERHTEAFFGQGTRLTVV.

This chain connects TRBV6-1 to TRBJ2-5, with 7 bases fitting TRBD2. CDR1 and CDR2 (germline): MNHNS, SASEGT. The V segment lost 1 base and the J segment 4 bases; nucleotides outside the gene matches: 6. This CDR3 spans 15 amino acids. The CDR3 loop is CASSEDGTTSETQYF. In DNA form, the CDR3 reads TGTGCCAGCAGTGAAGACGGGACTACATCAGAGACCCAGTACTTC.

The rearrangement links TRBV11-2 to TRBJ2-7; the match to TRBD2 covers 8 bases. The germline CDR1 and CDR2 sequences are SGHAT and FQNNGV. The CDR3 is made up of 16 amino acids. Losses at the gene ends were 5 bases for V and 7 bases for J; bases not matched to a gene: 16. CDR3 sequence (DNA): TGTGCCAGCAGCCTCTCAGCGGGACTAGGAGGGGGGGAGCAGTACTTC. Its translation is CASSLSAGLGGGEQYF.

The CDR3 sequence: CASSYIYGSPYEQYF. The CDR3 DNA is TGTGCCAGCAGTTACATCTACGGGTCCCCCTACGAGCAGTACTTC. The V call is TRBV6-5, the J call TRBJ2-7; no firm D call. The germline V gene encodes CDR1 MNHEY and CDR2 SVGAGI. This CDR3 contains 15 residues. The ends were cut back, 2 bases at V and 2 bases at J, with 13 bases in the middle.

This rearrangement joins TRBV29-1 to TRBJ2-5, with 10 positions matching TRBD1. The end of the DNA fits TRBJ2-7 better, so the J call may be wrong. CDR1 and CDR2 (germline): SQVTM, ANQGSEA. CDR3 size: 14 residues. Written as DNA, the CDR3 is TGCAGCGTTGGTCGGGACAGGGGAGTCTACGAGCAGTACTTC. Translation gives CSVGRDRGVYEQYF.

V usage is TRBV9 and J usage is TRBJ1-2, with 10 bases aligning to TRBD1. Per the germline V gene, CDR1 is SGDLS and CDR2 is YYNGEE. This CDR3 spans 15 amino acids. The V segment lost 0 bases and the J segment 2 bases; nucleotides outside the gene matches: 1. CDR3 protein: CASSVEDRGNYGYTF. CDR3 coding DNA: TGTGCCAGCAGCGTAGAGGACAGGGGGAACTATGGCTACACCTTC.

The V gene is TRBV18, the J gene TRBJ1-4; TRBD1 might be the D (5 bases). V dropped 5 bases and J dropped 4 bases, with 14 bases sitting between them. CDR3 length: 15 residues. Per the germline V gene, CDR1 is KGHSH and CDR2 is LQKENI. The chain's CDR3 is CASSARQTDNEKLFF. The CDR3 DNA reads TGTGCCAGCTCAGCGAGACAGACTGATAATGAAAAACTGTTTTTT.

The rearrangement joins TRBV30 to TRBJ2-2; TRBD1 is a possible D gene (6 bases). This CDR3 is built from 13 residues. Trimming pared 0 bases from V and 4 bases from J, leaving 6 bases between. Germline values: CDR1 GTSNPN, CDR2 SVGIG (reference sequence). The CDR3 DNA is TGTGCCTGGAGTGTACAGGGCACCGGGGAGCTGTTTTTT. Residues: CAWSVQGTGELFF.

This chain uses TRBV5-4 with TRBJ1-5; D is perhaps TRBD1 (6 bases). Deletions cut 1 base from V and 4 bases from J, with 12 bases between. The germline CDR1 and CDR2 sequences are SGHNT and YYREEE (reference sequence). This CDR3 spans 15 amino acids. DNA of the CDR3: TGTGCCAGCAGCTTGCGCGAACAGGGAAATCAGCCCCAGCATTTT. It codes for CASSLREQGNQPQHF. The full variable domain, completed using reference TRBV5-4 and TRBJ1-5, is ETGVTQSPTHLIKTRGQQVTLRCSSQSGHNTVSWYQQALGQGPQFIFQYYREEENGRGNFPPRFSGLQFPNYSSELNVNALELDDSALYLCASSLREQGNQPQHFGDGTRLSIL.

The chain has TRBV9 and TRBJ1-1, with TRBD1 as a possible D gene (5 bases). CDR1 and CDR2 (germline): SGDLS, YYNGEE. V was clipped by 0 bases and J by 7 bases, with 10 bases between them. This CDR3 region has 13 residues. The CDR3: CASSVGNRGEAFF. As DNA, the CDR3 is TGTGCCAGCAGCGTAGGCAATAGGGGTGAAGCTTTCTTT.

This sequence joins TRBV12-5 and TRBJ2-3; D is ambiguous. The CDR3 length is 15 residues. The V gene lost 5 bases and the J gene lost 0 bases, with 12 bases spanning the gap. The germline V gene has CDR1 LGHNT and CDR2 FRNRAP. CDR3 nucleotides: TGTGCTAGTGGTCTGAGCTCAACTAGCACAGATACGCAGTATTTT. It codes for CASGLSSTSTDTQYF.

V and J are TRBV29-1 and TRBJ1-2; tentatively, D is TRBD1 (6 bases). The CDR3 covers 12 residues. Trimming took off 7 bases at V and 4 bases at J, with 13 bases between the two ends. Germline CDR1 is SQVTM and CDR2 is ANQGSEA. This CDR3 reads CSGDDRTYGYTF. The CDR3 bases are TGCAGCGGGGATGACAGGACCTATGGCTACACCTTC.

The table lists this clone with a count of one. The CDR3 DNA reads TGTGCCAGCAGTTTAAGGCTAGCGGTCTTGGGGGAGCAGTTCTTC. This gives the protein CASSLRLAVLGEQFF. The chain combines TRBV27 with TRBJ2-1, with TRBD2 matching 7 bases. Germline V CDR1 and CDR2: MNHEY, SMNVEV (reference sequence). The CDR3 extends over 15 amino acids. Trimming removed 2 bases from V and 10 bases from J; junction bases left unmatched: 11.

The table lists this clone with a few counts. V and J are TRBV6-5 and TRBJ2-7; TRBD1 aligns across 9 bases. From germline, CDR1 is MNHEY and CDR2 SVGAGI. There are 14 residues in the CDR3. V shed 6 bases and J 5 bases; nucleotides not matched to a gene: 8. The CDR3 nucleotides read TGTGCCAGCAGCCTCGGGACAGGGCCTCACGAGCAGTACTTC. Translating it yields CASSLGTGPHEQYF.

The chain is built from TRBV30 and TRBJ1-1, with 7 bases matching TRBD1. Germline trimming cut 3 bases from V and 0 bases from J; bases unmatched to any gene: 4. Germline V gene data show CDR1 as GTSNPN and CDR2 as SVGIG (reference sequence). The CDR3 consists of 14 residues. The CDR3 nucleotides read TGTGCCTGGAGAGAAGACAGGGTGAACACTGAAGCTTTCTTT. Translated, it gives CAWREDRVNTEAFF.